A single sample gave rise to the 24 T cell receptor beta chains below, sequenced in a study of Ad26.COV2.S vaccination and SARS-CoV-2 variants. The sample's treatment: 15 to 20 received Ad26.COV2.S at low or high dose, single or two shots; several received placebo; per-sample allocation not given. Material that was analyzed had been drawn on day 63 after the first vaccine or placebo injection. Method: immunoSEQ multiplex PCR; TCRdb's copy keeps in-frame clones and lacks some. The data contain about 350,000 clones, approximately 86% of them singletons. Sample: peripheral blood, taken in a trial of Ad26.COV2.S vaccine versus placebo. The receptors were sampled from a person aged 18 to 65 who received the Ad26.COV2.S COVID-19 vaccine or a placebo.

J is TRBJ2-3 and V is TRBV4-3, with 8 bases fitting TRBD2. V shed 1 base, J shed 3 bases, and the junction held 3 bases outside the gene matches. Germline V CDR1 and CDR2: LGHNA, YSLEER. This CDR3 has 15 residues. CDR3 in DNA: TGCGCCAGCAGCCAAGGCGGGGGGCCGACAGATACGCAGTATTTT. Amino acids: CASSQGGGPTDTQYF.

The chain joins TRBV5-8 to TRBJ1-1, with a tentative D call TRBD1 (5 bases). The V gene's germline CDR1 is SGHTS and CDR2 YDEGEE. V lost 0 bases to trimming and J lost 6 bases, with 18 bases between them. The CDR3 runs 16 residues. The CDR3 is CASSLVPGRLRAEAFF. The CDR3 nucleotides are TGTGCCAGCAGCTTGGTCCCAGGGAGGTTGAGGGCTGAAGCTTTCTTT.

V is TRBV7-2 and J is TRBJ2-6, with 8 bases fitting TRBD1. The CDR3 sequence is 18 residues long. Germline CDR1 SGHTA, CDR2 FQGNSA. V shed 5 bases, J shed 0 bases, and the junction held 9 bases outside the gene matches. The CDR3 DNA sequence: TGTGCCAGCAGCCCCACGGGACAGGTCTTCTCTGGGGCCAACGTCCTGACTTTC. Its protein is CASSPTGQVFSGANVLTF.

The J gene is TRBJ1-6, the V gene TRBV27; perhaps TRBD1 as D (5 bases). The V gene's germline CDR1 is MNHEY and CDR2 SMNVEV (reference sequence). CDR3 length: 16 amino acids. Trimming stripped 2 bases from V and 7 bases from J, with 15 bases between. CDR3: CASSLSSGAQNSPLHF. The CDR3 region has the DNA TGTGCCAGCAGTTTAAGCAGCGGGGCGCAGAATTCACCCCTCCACTTT.

The table lists this clone with a few counts. The V gene is TRBV28, the J gene TRBJ2-7; possible D gene TRBD1, 6 bases. V shed 7 bases and J shed 2 bases, with 12 bases lying between them. This CDR3 spans 13 amino acids. Germline-derived CDR1 and CDR2 are MDHEN and SYDVKM. In DNA form, the CDR3 reads TGTGCCAGCACCCTAAGACAGGCCTACGAGCAGTACTTC. It codes for CASTLRQAYEQYF. The full variable domain, in which reference TRBV28 and TRBJ2-7 provide the parts outside the CDR3, is DVKVTQSSRYLVKRTGEKVFLECVQDMDHENMFWYRQDPGLGLRLIYFSYDVKMKEKGDIPEGYSVSREKKERFSLILESASTNQTSMYLCASTLRQAYEQYFGPGTRLTVT.

The chain links TRBV6-6 to TRBJ2-5, with 11 nucleotides matching TRBD2. The junction had 1 base not matched to a gene; V was cut back by 3 bases and J by 1 base. Per the germline V gene, CDR1 is MNHNY and CDR2 is SVGAGI (reference sequence). The CDR3 is 15 amino acids. This chain's CDR3 is CASSYLAGGQETQYF. The CDR3 region has the DNA TGTGCCAGCAGTTATCTAGCGGGAGGCCAAGAGACCCAGTACTTC.

This clone was seen more than once but under ten times. The chain has TRBV6-2 or TRBV6-3 and TRBJ1-1, with D unresolved. The germline CDR1 and CDR2 sequences are MNHEY and SVGEGT. Trimming cost V 5 bases and J 7 bases, with 14 bases left between them. The CDR3 covers 13 residues. CDR3 coding DNA: TGTGCCAGCAGTAACCCGGGCACCTATGAAGCTTTCTTT. Translating gives CASSNPGTYEAFF.

The rearrangement uses TRBV23-1 and TRBJ2-7, with TRBD1 as a possible D gene (6 bases). TRBV23-1 is an open reading frame, and its role is uncertain. V was shortened by 0 bases and J by 6 bases, with 18 bases between the two germline ends. CDR3 length: 16 amino acids. DNA for the CDR3: TGCGCCAGCAGTCAATCGAAGCGCGGCAGGGGTATCGAGCAGTACTTC. This encodes CASSQSKRGRGIEQYF.

The rearrangement links TRBV7-9 to TRBJ2-7; D unresolved. This CDR3 has 14 amino acids. Germline CDR1 reads SEHNR; CDR2 reads FQNEAQ (reference sequence). The V end was cut by 4 bases, the J end by 0 bases, with 10 bases between. In DNA, the CDR3 is TGTGCCAGCAGCTCCCGGCCGAGCTCCTACGAGCAGTACTTC. Protein sequence: CASSSRPSSYEQYF.

The DNA of the CDR3 is TGTGCCAGCAGCTTAATCGGGACCCTTGCTAACTATGGCTACACCTTC. The encoded protein is CASSLIGTLANYGYTF. The V call is TRBV28, the J call TRBJ1-2; maybe TRBD1 (5 bases). From germline, CDR1 is MDHEN and CDR2 SYDVKM. V was cut by 6 bases and J by 0 bases, with 17 bases left in between. CDR3 length: 16 amino acids.

This clone has only a few counts. This rearrangement joins TRBV7-8 to TRBJ2-3; a possible D gene is TRBD1 (6 bases). Germline assignment: CDR1 SGHVS and CDR2 FQNEAQ. The V and J ends lost 4 bases and 3 bases respectively, with 17 bases between them. This CDR3 is 16 amino acids long. Here the CDR3 DNA reads TGTGCCAGCAGCTCTCGCGAGGGGGATTGGACAGATACGCAGTATTTT. It specifies CASSSREGDWTDTQYF.

The chain uses TRBV21-1 and TRBJ2-1; TRBD1 reflects the table's D call only, with no check against the DNA. TRBV21-1 is recorded as a pseudogene. The CDR3 spans 19 residues. The CDR3 sequence: CASSTDRDRVRGINNEQFF. CDR3 in DNA: TGTGCCAGCAGCACGGACAGGGATCGGGTCCGGGGTATAAACAATGAGCAGTTCTTC.

The chain carries TRBV24-1 and TRBJ1-2; 11 bases align to TRBD1. Germline assignment: CDR1 KGHDR and CDR2 SFDVKD. The CDR3 contains 14 residues. The V and J ends lost 4 bases and 8 bases, in that order; junction bases with no gene match: 5. The CDR3 sequence: CATSDKGQGDGYTF. CDR3 nucleotides: TGTGCCACCAGTGACAAGGGACAGGGGGACGGCTACACCTTC.

The gene calls are TRBV4-1 and TRBJ2-7; D not certain. Trimming cost V 0 bases and J 9 bases, with 15 bases left between them. Germline-derived CDR1 and CDR2 are MGHRA and YSYEKL. This CDR3 contains 14 residues. The CDR3 spells CASSQDGTPLRQYF. Here the CDR3 DNA reads TGCGCCAGCAGCCAAGATGGTACCCCCCTGAGGCAGTACTTC.

V is TRBV5-4 and J is TRBJ2-3; 14 nucleotides align to TRBD2. The V and J ends lost 0 bases and 0 bases, in that order; junction bases with no gene match: 6. There are 19 residues in the CDR3. Germline V gene sequence: CDR1 SGHNT, CDR2 YYREEE (reference sequence). CDR3 bases: TGTGCCAGCAGCTTGGTTGGGACTAGCGGGGGATGGAGCACAGATACGCAGTATTTT. It encodes CASSLVGTSGGWSTDTQYF.

The chain is built from TRBV9 and TRBJ1-2; possible D gene TRBD1, 5 bases. Germline CDR1 SGDLS, CDR2 YYNGEE. The V and J ends lost 0 bases and 8 bases respectively, with 14 bases between them. The CDR3 consists of 14 residues. The CDR3 DNA reads as TGTGCCAGCAGCGTAGATTGGGGACGGGGAGGCTACACCTTC. It codes for CASSVDWGRGGYTF. Full variable domain (missing parts from reference TRBV9 and TRBJ1-2): DSGVTQTPKHLITATGQRVTLRCSPRSGDLSVYWYQQSLDQGLQFLIQYYNGEERAKGNILERFSAQQFPDLHSELNLSSLELGDSALYFCASSVDWGRGGYTFGSGTRLTVV.

The chain links TRBV30 to TRBJ2-3, with a possible D match to TRBD2 (6 bases). Germline V gives CDR1 GTSNPN, CDR2 SVGIG (reference sequence). There are 13 residues in the CDR3. V was trimmed by 5 bases and J by 7 bases, leaving 16 bases between them. As DNA, the CDR3 is TGTGCCTGGGAGGCGGCGGGACGAAATACGCAGTATTTT. Translated: CAWEAAGRNTQYF.

The gene calls are TRBV2 and TRBJ1-6; D perhaps matches TRBD1 (5 bases). Between the trimmed V and J ends, which lost 1 base and 14 bases, there was a span of 15 bases. Germline lookup yields CDR1 SNHLY and CDR2 FYNNEI. The CDR3 has 14 residues. The CDR3 loop is CASSEVRVEQSLHF. The CDR3 bases are TGTGCCAGCAGTGAAGTCAGGGTGGAACAGTCCCTCCACTTT.

The rearrangement joins TRBV28 to TRBJ1-6; D is possibly TRBD1 (5 bases). CDR1 is MDHEN and CDR2 is SYDVKM in the germline V gene. This CDR3 has 13 residues. V was pared by 8 bases and J by 10 bases, with 15 bases between. The CDR3 loop is CASSSRVNSPLHF. The CDR3 DNA sequence: TGTGCCAGCTCCAGCAGGGTGAACTCACCCCTCCACTTT.

This clone was counted once. V gene TRBV7-2 combines with J gene TRBJ2-7, with D possibly TRBD2 on 6 matching bases. V dropped 5 bases and J dropped 4 bases, with 18 bases sitting between them. CDR1 SGHTA and CDR2 FQGNSA come from the germline V gene. The CDR3 length is 15 residues. The CDR3 nucleotides read TGTGCCAGCAGCACCCGACTTGGCGGGATGTACGAGCAGTACTTC. This codes for CASSTRLGGMYEQYF.

This clone was seen a single time. This rearrangement joins TRBV9 to TRBJ1-2; 8 nucleotides match TRBD1. Germline assignment: CDR1 SGDLS and CDR2 YYNGEE. V lost 0 bases, J lost 7 bases, and 14 bases stayed unmatched. The CDR3 is made up of 17 amino acids. DNA for the CDR3: TGTGCCAGCAGCGTAGAGGGACAGGCCCTAGACCTCCTTGGCTACACCTTC. Translated: CASSVEGQALDLLGYTF.

The rearrangement links TRBV5-4 to TRBJ2-1; D might be TRBD2 (5 bases). The germline V and J ends were trimmed by 4 bases and 9 bases, with 14 bases remaining between them. CDR1 SGHNT and CDR2 YYREEE come from the germline V gene (reference sequence). The CDR3 spans 13 residues. CDR3 sequence (DNA): TGTGCCAGCAGCCCGACCCTAGCACGTGAGCAGTTCTTC. The encoded protein is CASSPTLAREQFF.

The J gene is TRBJ1-4, the V gene TRBV28, with 7 bases that match TRBD1. The CDR3 is 16 residues long. Germline lookup yields CDR1 MDHEN and CDR2 SYDVKM. V gave up 4 bases and J gave up 2 bases; unmatched junction bases: 7. CDR3 sequence (DNA): TGTGCCAGCAGTTCCTTCTACAGGGGCACTAATGAAAAACTGTTTTTT. It encodes CASSSFYRGTNEKLFF. The full variable domain, completed using reference TRBV28 and TRBJ1-4, is DVKVTQSSRYLVKRTGEKVFLECVQDMDHENMFWYRQDPGLGLRLIYFSYDVKMKEKGDIPEGYSVSREKKERFSLILESASTNQTSMYLCASSSFYRGTNEKLFFGSGTQLSVL.

The chain recombines TRBV9 with TRBJ2-5, with 10 nucleotides matching TRBD2. In germline, CDR1 is SGDLS, CDR2 YYNGEE. V gave up 3 bases and J gave up 0 bases; unmatched junction bases: 11. The CDR3 is made up of 18 amino acids. CDR3: CASSANTQAGGNQETQYF. In DNA form, the CDR3 reads TGTGCCAGCAGCGCAAATACTCAAGCGGGAGGGAACCAAGAGACCCAGTACTTC.